These 6 T cell receptor beta chains were sequenced from one sample in a study of beta chain features in type 1 diabetes. Which antigens these TCRs recognize remains unknown. Expressed TCRB transcripts were sequenced because the isolated RNA had all been reverse transcribed beforehand. Sequencing was performed with immunoSEQ multiplex PCR; in TCRdb, only in-frame clones are kept and a portion is missing. This table holds hundreds of thousands of clones, around 15% found once. Study-wide results and caveats: TCRB CDR3 length was moderately but significantly reduced in all four CD4+ subsets of Type 1 diabetes patients.

The sample comprised naive CD4+ T cells from blood. The receptors shown here come from a man aged 18 to 29 with type 1 diabetes.

A few counts support this clone. The rearrangement links TRBV29-1 to TRBJ1-2; 10 bases are a match to TRBD1. The CDR3 spans 14 residues. The V segment lost 5 bases and the J segment 11 bases; nucleotides outside the gene matches: 14. From germline, CDR1 is SQVTM and CDR2 ANQGSEA. Written as DNA, the CDR3 is TGCAGCGTTCAGGAGACAGGGGGCCGGAGTGGGTACACCTTC. Its translation is CSVQETGGRSGYTF. The whole variable domain, remainder taken from reference TRBV29-1 and TRBJ1-2, is SAVISQKPSRDICQRGTSLTIQCQVDSQVTMMFWYRQQPGQSLTLIATANQGSEATYESGFVIDKFPISRPNLTFSTLTVSNMSPEDSSIYLCSVQETGGRSGYTFGSGTRLTVV.

This rearrangement joins TRBV7-8 to TRBJ2-1, with D perhaps TRBD1 or TRBD2 (6 bases each). The V end was cut by 8 bases, the J end by 4 bases, with 21 bases between. In germline, CDR1 is SGHVS, CDR2 FQNEAQ. The CDR3 length is 16 residues. The CDR3 nucleotides read TGTGCCAGCGGACGATCACAGGGAGGAGGATACAATGAGCAGTTCTTC. As protein: CASGRSQGGGYNEQFF.

This clone was recorded a few times. The gene calls are TRBV30 and TRBJ2-7, with a possible D match to TRBD2 (5 bases). Germline CDR1 reads GTSNPN; CDR2 reads SVGIG (reference sequence). Trimming left V 0 bases short and J 2 bases short, with 17 bases between. This CDR3 is 16 amino acids long. The CDR3 is CAWSVRSGRRTYEQYF. The CDR3 nucleotides are TGTGCCTGGAGTGTACGTAGTGGGAGACGAACCTACGAGCAGTACTTC.

This clone was seen only a few times. The chain uses TRBV28 and TRBJ1-6, with 8 bases fitting TRBD1. Trimming removed 2 bases from V and 8 bases from J; junction bases left unmatched: 2. The germline V gene has CDR1 MDHEN and CDR2 SYDVKM. The CDR3 consists of 14 residues. This CDR3 is CASSLAQGDSPLHF. CDR3 DNA: TGTGCCAGCAGTTTAGCACAGGGGGATTCACCCCTCCACTTT.

The chain uses TRBV7-8 and TRBJ1-1, with D perhaps TRBD1 (6 bases). CDR1 and CDR2 from the germline V gene are SGHVS and FQNEAQ. The CDR3 sequence is 14 residues long. V gave up 6 bases and J gave up 3 bases, with 14 bases separating them. The CDR3 sequence is CASSHREGDTEAFF. CDR3 DNA: TGTGCCAGCAGTCACAGGGAGGGGGACACTGAAGCTTTCTTT.

This chain uses TRBV7-9 with TRBJ2-2; 8 nucleotides align to TRBD1. The CDR3 sequence is 15 residues long. The V gene end was trimmed by 8 bases and the J gene end by 1 base; junction bases not matched to a gene: 6. Germline V gene sequence: CDR1 SEHNR, CDR2 FQNEAQ (reference sequence). The CDR3: CASLWTGRNTGELFF. In DNA, the CDR3 is TGTGCCAGCCTGTGGACAGGGCGGAACACCGGGGAGCTGTTTTTT.